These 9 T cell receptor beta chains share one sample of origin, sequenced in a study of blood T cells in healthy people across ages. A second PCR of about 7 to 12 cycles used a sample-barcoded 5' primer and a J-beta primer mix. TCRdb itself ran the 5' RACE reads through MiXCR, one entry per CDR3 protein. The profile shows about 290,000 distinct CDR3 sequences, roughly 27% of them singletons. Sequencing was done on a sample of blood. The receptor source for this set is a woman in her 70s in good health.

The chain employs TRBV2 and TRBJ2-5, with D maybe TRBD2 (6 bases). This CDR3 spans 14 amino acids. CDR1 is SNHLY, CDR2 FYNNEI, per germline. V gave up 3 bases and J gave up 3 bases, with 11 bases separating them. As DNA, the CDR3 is TGTGCCAGCAGTGAGGTAGCGGTAAAAGAGACCCAGTACTTC. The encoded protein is CASSEVAVKETQYF. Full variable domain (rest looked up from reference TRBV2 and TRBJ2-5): EPEVTQTPSHQVTQMGQEVILRCVPISNHLYFYWYRQILGQKVEFLVSFYNNEISEKSEIFDDQFSVERPDGSNFTLKIRSTKLEDSAMYFCASSEVAVKETQYFGPGTRLLVL.

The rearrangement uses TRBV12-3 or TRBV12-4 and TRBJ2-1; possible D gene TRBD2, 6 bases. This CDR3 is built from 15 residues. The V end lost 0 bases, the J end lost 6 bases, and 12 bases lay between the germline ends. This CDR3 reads CASSLAGGKSNEQFF. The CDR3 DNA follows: TGTGCCAGCAGTTTAGCAGGCGGGAAGAGCAATGAGCAGTTCTTC.

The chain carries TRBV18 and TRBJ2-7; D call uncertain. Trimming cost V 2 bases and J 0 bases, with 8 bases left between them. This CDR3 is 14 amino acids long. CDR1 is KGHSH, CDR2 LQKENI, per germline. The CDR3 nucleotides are TGTGCCAGCTCACCAGCCTTTGACTCCTACGAGCAGTACTTC. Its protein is CASSPAFDSYEQYF.

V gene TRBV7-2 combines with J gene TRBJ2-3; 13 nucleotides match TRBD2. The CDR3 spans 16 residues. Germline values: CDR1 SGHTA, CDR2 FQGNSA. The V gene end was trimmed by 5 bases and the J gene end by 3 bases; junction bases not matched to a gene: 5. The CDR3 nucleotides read TGTGCCAGCAGCCTGACTAGCGGGAGGCCGACAGATACGCAGTATTTT. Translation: CASSLTSGRPTDTQYF.

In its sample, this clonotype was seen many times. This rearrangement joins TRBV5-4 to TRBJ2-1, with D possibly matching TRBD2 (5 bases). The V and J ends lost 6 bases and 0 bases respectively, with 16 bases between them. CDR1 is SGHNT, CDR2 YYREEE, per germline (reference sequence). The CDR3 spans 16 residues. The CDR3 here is CASNRGGKSSYNEQFF. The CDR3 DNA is TGTGCCAGCAATCGTGGAGGCAAGAGCTCCTACAATGAGCAGTTCTTC.

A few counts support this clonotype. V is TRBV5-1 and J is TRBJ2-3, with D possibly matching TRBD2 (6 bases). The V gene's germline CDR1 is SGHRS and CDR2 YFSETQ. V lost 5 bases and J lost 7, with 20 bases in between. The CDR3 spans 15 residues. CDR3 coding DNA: TGCGCCAGCAGTGATAGCGGAAACGACATAAATACGCAGTATTTT. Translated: CASSDSGNDINTQYF.

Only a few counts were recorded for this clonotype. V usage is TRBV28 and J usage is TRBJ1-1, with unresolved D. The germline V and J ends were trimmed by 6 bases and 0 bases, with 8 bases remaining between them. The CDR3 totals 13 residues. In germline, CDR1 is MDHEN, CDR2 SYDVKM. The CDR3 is CASRSTMNTEAFF. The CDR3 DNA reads TGTGCCAGCAGGTCCACAATGAACACTGAAGCTTTCTTT.

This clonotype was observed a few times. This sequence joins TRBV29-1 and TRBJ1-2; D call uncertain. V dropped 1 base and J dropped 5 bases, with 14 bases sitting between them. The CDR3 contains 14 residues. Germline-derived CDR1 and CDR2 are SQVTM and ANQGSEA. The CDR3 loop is CSVEAGGQRYGYTF. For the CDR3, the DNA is TGCAGCGTTGAAGCGGGTGGGCAGAGGTATGGCTACACCTTC.

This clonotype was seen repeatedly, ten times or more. The CDR3, as DNA: TGTGCCAGCAGCTTAACTTATTACAATGAGCAGTTCTTC. Translation gives CASSLTYYNEQFF. This rearrangement joins TRBV7-2 to TRBJ2-5; no firm D call. The J call may be wrong; the DNA end is better matched by TRBJ2-1. Per germline, CDR1 SGHTA and CDR2 FQGNSA. The CDR3 consists of 13 residues.